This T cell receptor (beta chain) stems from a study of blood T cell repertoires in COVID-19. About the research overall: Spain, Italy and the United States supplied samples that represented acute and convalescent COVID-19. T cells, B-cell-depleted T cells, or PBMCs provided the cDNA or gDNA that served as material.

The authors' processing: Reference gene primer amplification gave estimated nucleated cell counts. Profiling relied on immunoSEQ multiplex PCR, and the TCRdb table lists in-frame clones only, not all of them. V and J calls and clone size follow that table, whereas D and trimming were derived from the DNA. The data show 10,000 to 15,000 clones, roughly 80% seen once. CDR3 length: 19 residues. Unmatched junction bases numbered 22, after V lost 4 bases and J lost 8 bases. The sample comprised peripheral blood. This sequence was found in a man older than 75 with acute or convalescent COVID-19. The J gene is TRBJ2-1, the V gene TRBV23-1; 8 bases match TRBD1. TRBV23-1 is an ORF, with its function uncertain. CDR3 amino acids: CASSRGQGPGFTRDDEQFF. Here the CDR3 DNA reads TGCGCCAGCAGTCGAGGACAGGGACCGGGTTTTACAAGGGACGATGAGCAGTTCTTC.